This T cell receptor beta chain was sequenced for a study of post-analysis software for immune sequencing data. Looking at the study overall: Included among the disease courses, which were recorded for the cohort, were relapsing-remitting, secondary progressive and progressive-relapsing multiple sclerosis.

Study-wide results and caveats: Controls significantly exceeded multiple sclerosis patients in normalized Chao1 diversity.

Unique-molecular-identifier-tagged TCR beta cDNA libraries were used. In TCRdb, the PCR reads were re-called with MiXCR into one record per CDR3 protein. The sample holds roughly 870,000 distinct CDR3 sequences; under 70% are singletons and the top ten take around 4.5%. This clonotype appeared a single time. The antigen remains unidentified. The source is a girl aged 5-17 years with multiple sclerosis. Sequences were obtained from blood.

The CDR3 loop reads CASTDRGRDTEAFF. The CDR3 nucleotides read TGTGCCAGCACCGACAGGGGCAGGGACACTGAAGCTTTCTTT. This chain links TRBV3-1 with TRBJ1-1; 8 bases map to TRBD1. This CDR3 is 14 amino acids long. Unmatched junction bases numbered 7, after V lost 7 bases and J lost 3 bases. Looked up from germline, CDR1 is LGHDT and CDR2 is YNNKEL (reference sequence). Supplemented by reference TRBV3-1 and TRBJ1-1, the full variable domain reads DTAVSQTPKYLVTQMGNDKSIKCEQNLGHDTMYWYKQDSKKFLKIMFSYNNKELIINETVPNRFSPKSPDKAHLNLHINSLELGDSAVYFCASTDRGRDTEAFFGQGTRLTVV.